The clone carrying this T cell receptor (beta chain) has a handful of counts. The antigen is not known. The data were obtained in a study of response to subunit inactivated influenza vaccine. Notes on the study in general: Few additional T cells are recruited per seasonal influenza vaccination, authors suggested.

TCRdb redid the calling of the RT-PCR reads with MiXCR, one entry per CDR3 protein. The profile shows about 300,000 distinct CDR3 sequences, about a fifth of them singletons. The source was PBMCs from blood, collected roughly 20 months after vaccination. The sequence derives from a man between 50 and 69 years old who received an inactivated influenza vaccine.

CDR3 loop: CASSIGRQSIQPQHF. In nucleotides, the CDR3 is TGTGCCAGTAGTATAGGACGACAGTCGATCCAGCCCCAGCATTTT. The chain has TRBV19 and TRBJ1-5; weak D call: TRBD1 (5 bases). V gave up 1 base and J gave up 7 bases, with 14 bases separating them. CDR1 and CDR2 (germline): LNHDA, SQIVND (reference sequence). This CDR3 has 15 amino acids.